Included here is one T cell receptor beta chain sequence, with context. This sample is drawn from a study of blood T cell repertoires in COVID-19. Across the whole study: Sources were T cells, B-cell-depleted T cells, or PBMCs; the material itself was cDNA or gDNA.

Looked up from germline, CDR1 is LGHNA and CDR2 is YSLEER. The V end was cut by 1 base, the J end by 5 bases, with 9 bases between. The length of the CDR3 is 14 residues. Authors' methods: The authors estimated nucleated cell counts from reference gene primer amplification. Repertoires were generated with immunoSEQ multiplex PCR, while TCRdb's copy carries only in-frame clones and drops some. That table furnishes V, J and clone size, whereas the DNA furnished D and trimming. The sample includes over 40,000 clones, 85% to 90% of them seen just once. This TCR derives from a man older than 75 with active COVID-19. The chain joins TRBV4-3 to TRBJ2-4; tentatively, D is TRBD2 (5 bases). Sample: peripheral blood. The chain's CDR3 is CASSQGDGENIQYF. DNA of the CDR3: TGCGCCAGCAGCCAAGGAGACGGGGAAAACATTCAGTACTTC.